The next 17 T cell receptor beta chains were all read from a single sample in a study of T cell changes during pregnancy in multiple sclerosis. Here immunoSEQ multiplex PCR was the method, and the copy in TCRdb shows in-frame clones only, minus some. The sample gives 25,000 or so clones, 65% to 90% of which show up once; 0.9% to 1.2% is in the top ten. The starting material was CD4+ T cells from peripheral blood mononuclear cells, obtained in the first trimester of pregnancy. The receptors stem from a female donor in good health, enrolled as a control in a pregnancy study.

The V call is TRBV4-2, the J call TRBJ2-1; a weak D match, TRBD1 (5 bases). Deletions cut 1 base from V and 4 bases from J, with 14 bases between. Germline CDR1 reads LGHNA; CDR2 reads YNFKEQ. The CDR3 runs 16 residues. CDR3 region: CASSQGDSFGYNEQFF. CDR3 sequence (DNA): TGTGCCAGCAGCCAAGGTGACAGCTTCGGGTACAATGAGCAGTTCTTC.

J is TRBJ2-7 and V is TRBV18; TRBD1 agrees at 9 bases. Germline V gene data show CDR1 as KGHSH and CDR2 as LQKENI. The CDR3 consists of 15 residues. The V and J ends lost 8 bases and 2 bases, in that order; junction bases with no gene match: 10. The CDR3 sequence: CASKKGQGSTYEQYF. CDR3 DNA: TGTGCCAGCAAGAAGGGACAGGGATCCACCTACGAGCAGTACTTC.

The chain is built from TRBV5-8 and TRBJ2-6; D is ambiguous. The V end was cut by 2 bases, the J end by 0 bases, with 12 bases between. The CDR3 runs to 17 residues. Germline assignment: CDR1 SGHTS and CDR2 YDEGEE. CDR3 sequence (DNA): TGTGCCAGCAGCTTACACCCATCCACCTCTGGGGCCAACGTCCTGACTTTC. This codes for CASSLHPSTSGANVLTF. The variable domain in full, completed from reference TRBV5-8 and TRBJ2-6, reads EAGVTQSPTHLIKTRGQQATLRCSPISGHTSVYWYQQALGLGLQFLLWYDEGEERNRGNFPPRFSGRQFPNYSSELNVNALELEDSALYLCASSLHPSTSGANVLTFGAGSRLTVL.

The chain carries TRBV2 and TRBJ2-5; tentative D call: TRBD2 (5 bases). The CDR3 runs to 12 residues. Germline CDR1 SNHLY, CDR2 FYNNEI. Trimming took 7 bases from V and 1 from J, leaving 7 bases between them. CDR3 amino acids: CASKDFQETQYF. The CDR3 DNA reads TGTGCCAGCAAGGACTTCCAAGAGACCCAGTACTTC.

Comments on this clone: An end of the junction does not agree with germline; a read error may underlie this. V gene TRBV4-1 combines with J gene TRBJ1-3; TRBD1 aligns across 7 bases. This CDR3 has 14 residues. The germline V gene has CDR1 MGHRA and CDR2 YSYEKL. This CDR3 reads CASSQGLWDSRLDF. Written as DNA, the CDR3 is TGCGCCAGCAGCCAAGGCCTTTGGGACAGCCGCCTGGATTTT.

The chain recombines TRBV29-1 with TRBJ1-1, with D perhaps matching TRBD1 (6 bases). Trimming left V 1 base short and J 5 bases short, with 14 bases between. The CDR3 spans 14 residues. The V gene's germline CDR1 is SQVTM and CDR2 ANQGSEA. This CDR3 reads CSVEGGRGNTEAFF. CDR3 in DNA: TGCAGCGTTGAAGGCGGCAGGGGAAATACTGAAGCTTTCTTT.

The table lists this clone with a count of one. The chain uses TRBV2 and TRBJ2-5, with D perhaps TRBD2 (5 bases). CDR1 and CDR2 (germline): SNHLY, FYNNEI. The length of the CDR3 is 16 residues. V was trimmed by 3 bases and J by 2 bases, leaving 16 bases between them. The CDR3: CASSESLHPGQETQYF. The CDR3 coding sequence is TGTGCCAGCAGTGAGAGTCTGCATCCGGGGCAAGAGACCCAGTACTTC.

The chain couples TRBV7-6 to TRBJ2-1, with 9 bases fitting TRBD1. Germline V gene sequence: CDR1 SGHVS, CDR2 FNYEAQ. The CDR3 covers 16 residues. Germline trimming cut 5 bases from V and 4 bases from J; bases unmatched to any gene: 9. The CDR3 DNA reads as TGTGCCAGCAGCCCAGGGACAGGGAAACGTTACAATGAGCAGTTCTTC. Its translation: CASSPGTGKRYNEQFF.

V usage is TRBV11-3 and J usage is TRBJ2-1, with D possibly matching TRBD1 (5 bases). V was trimmed by 5 bases and J by 11 bases, leaving 16 bases between them. This CDR3 spans 13 amino acids. Per the germline V gene, CDR1 is SGHNT and CDR2 is YENEEA. The CDR3 reads CASSPLRSGKQFF. The CDR3 DNA reads TGTGCCAGCAGCCCACTTAGGTCAGGGAAGCAGTTCTTC. Filled out from reference TRBV11-3 and TRBJ2-1, the complete variable domain reads EAGVVQSPRYKIIEKKQPVAFWCNPISGHNTLYWYLQNLGQGPELLIRYENEEAVDDSQLPKDRFSAERLKGVDSTLKIQPAELGDSAVYLCASSPLRSGKQFFGPGTRLTVL.

This sequence joins TRBV7-3 and TRBJ2-1, with TRBD2 identical over 10 bases. V was pared by 5 bases and J by 8 bases, with 9 bases of the junction left unmatched. This CDR3 comprises 15 residues. Per germline, CDR1 SGHTA and CDR2 FQGTGA. Written as DNA, the CDR3 is TGTGCCAGCAGCCCAACGGGAGCGGGGGGGTATGAGCAGTTCTTC. Translating it yields CASSPTGAGGYEQFF.

This rearrangement joins TRBV7-9 to TRBJ1-6; a possible D gene is TRBD1 (6 bases). Per the germline V gene, CDR1 is SEHNR and CDR2 is FQNEAQ (reference sequence). V was cut by 5 bases and J by 8 bases, with 13 bases left in between. The length of the CDR3 is 14 residues. The CDR3 region is CASSPSGGYSPLHF. The CDR3 nucleotides read TGTGCCAGCAGCCCCTCGGGGGGCTATTCACCCCTCCACTTT.

The chain carries TRBV7-9 and TRBJ1-2; D unresolved. The CDR3 contains 13 residues. CDR1 SEHNR and CDR2 FQNEAQ come from the germline V gene (reference sequence). V gave up 6 bases and J gave up 3 bases, with 11 bases separating them. CDR3 in amino acids: CASSPTAYYGYTF. In DNA, the CDR3 is TGTGCCAGCAGTCCTACAGCTTACTATGGCTACACCTTC. The variable domain in full, completed from reference TRBV7-9 and TRBJ1-2, reads DTGVSQNPRHKITKRGQNVTFRCDPISEHNRLYWYRQTLGQGPEFLTYFQNEAQLEKSRLLSDRFSAERPKGSFSTLEIQRTEQGDSAMYLCASSPTAYYGYTFGSGTRLTVV.

The V and J genes are TRBV5-4 and TRBJ2-6; 7 nucleotides agree with TRBD1. The CDR3 is made up of 15 amino acids. The junction had 7 bases not matched to a gene; V was cut back by 10 bases and J by 0 bases. Per germline, CDR1 SGHNT and CDR2 YYREEE (reference sequence). The CDR3 DNA reads as TGTGCCTCCCGGACAGGCCCCTCTGGGGCCAACGTCCTGACTTTC. Its translation is CASRTGPSGANVLTF.

The chain couples TRBV5-4 to TRBJ2-3; the D is unclear. Deletions cut 4 bases from V and 0 bases from J, with 9 bases between. The germline V gene encodes CDR1 SGHNT and CDR2 YYREEE (reference sequence). This CDR3 region has 14 residues. The CDR3 DNA sequence: TGTGCCAGCAGCGCTAGAACTAGCACAGATACGCAGTATTTT. This encodes CASSARTSTDTQYF.

This chain joins TRBV5-1 and TRBJ2-3; 8 bases match TRBD2. The CDR3 loop spans 16 amino acids. Germline trimming cut 3 bases from V and 1 base from J; bases unmatched to any gene: 7. Germline CDR1 and CDR2: SGHRS and YFSETQ. Written as DNA, the CDR3 is TGCGCCAGCAGCTCGCGCCTGACTAGCGGCACAGATACGCAGTATTTT. This codes for CASSSRLTSGTDTQYF.

This chain links TRBV28 with TRBJ1-5; tentative D call: TRBD1 (6 bases). The V and J ends lost 4 bases and 4 bases respectively, with 11 bases between them. Germline V gene sequence: CDR1 MDHEN, CDR2 SYDVKM. The CDR3 totals 14 residues. The CDR3 here is CASSWTVRNQPQHF. DNA of the CDR3: TGTGCCAGCAGTTGGACAGTTAGGAATCAGCCCCAGCATTTT. The full variable domain, rest sourced from reference TRBV28 and TRBJ1-5, is DVKVTQSSRYLVKRTGEKVFLECVQDMDHENMFWYRQDPGLGLRLIYFSYDVKMKEKGDIPEGYSVSREKKERFSLILESASTNQTSMYLCASSWTVRNQPQHFGDGTRLSIL.

This chain joins TRBV29-1 and TRBJ1-4; the match to TRBD1 covers 10 bases. Germline-derived CDR1 and CDR2 are SQVTM and ANQGSEA. Losses at the gene ends were 5 bases for V and 3 bases for J; bases not matched to a gene: 6. The CDR3 covers 15 residues. The CDR3 protein is CSVRQGASANEKLFF. The DNA for the CDR3 is TGCAGCGTTAGACAGGGGGCGTCGGCTAATGAAAAACTGTTTTTT.